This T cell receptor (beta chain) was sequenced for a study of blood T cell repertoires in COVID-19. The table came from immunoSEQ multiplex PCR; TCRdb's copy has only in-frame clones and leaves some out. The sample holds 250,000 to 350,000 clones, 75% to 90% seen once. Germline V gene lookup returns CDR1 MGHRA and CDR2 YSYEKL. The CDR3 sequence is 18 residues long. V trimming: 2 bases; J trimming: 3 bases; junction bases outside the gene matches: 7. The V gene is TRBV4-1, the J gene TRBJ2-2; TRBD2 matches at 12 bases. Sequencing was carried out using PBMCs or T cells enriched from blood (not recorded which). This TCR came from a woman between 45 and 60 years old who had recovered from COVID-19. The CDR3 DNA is TGCGCCAGCAGCCAAAACCTACTAGCGGGGGGCGACACCGGGGAGCTGTTTTTT. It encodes CASSQNLLAGGDTGELFF.